The 5 T cell receptor beta chains reported below all come from one sample, sequenced in a study of shared clonotypes between healthy human individuals. Terminally differentiated effector memory CD45RA+ cells were left out of the naive CD8 fraction, which was CD45RO-negative and positively selected for CCR7. Only in-frame clones appear in the TCRdb table, and some are missing; sequencing was by immunoSEQ multiplex PCR. The data contain a few hundred thousand clones, around 95% of them singletons. Sequenced input: naive CD8+ T cells sorted from blood. These TCRs come from a woman between 25 and 40 years old in good health.

On this clone: Different DNA sequences within this sample yield the same CDR3. The rearrangement links TRBV7-6 to TRBJ2-7; 9 nucleotides match TRBD2. Germline CDR1 SGHVS, CDR2 FNYEAQ. The CDR3 consists of 14 residues. Trimming at V came to 6 bases and at J to 3 bases, leaving 6 bases not matched to a gene. CDR3 in amino acids: CASSLSGGFYEQYF. The CDR3 bases are TGTGCCAGCAGTCTTAGCGGGGGCTTCTACGAGCAGTACTTC.

This chain links TRBV16 with TRBJ1-2; tentatively, D is TRBD1 (5 bases). This CDR3 spans 17 amino acids. Germline CDR1 and CDR2: KGHSY and FQNENV. V lost 3 bases to trimming and J lost 1 base, with 18 bases between them. The chain's CDR3 is CASSHITGGVGNYGYTF. The CDR3 region has the DNA TGTGCCAGCAGCCACATAACAGGCGGAGTAGGTAACTATGGCTACACCTTC.

The chain is built from TRBV2 and TRBJ2-7; D is unclear. Per the germline V gene, CDR1 is SNHLY and CDR2 is FYNNEI. This CDR3 comprises 12 residues. V lost 4 bases and J lost 1, with 5 bases in between. The CDR3 loop is CASSVRSYEQYF. As DNA, the CDR3 is TGTGCCAGCAGTGTCAGATCCTACGAGCAGTACTTC.

This chain joins TRBV30 and TRBJ2-3, with 9 bases matching TRBD2. V gave up 0 bases and J gave up 5 bases; unmatched junction bases: 9. CDR1 is GTSNPN, CDR2 SVGIG, per germline (reference sequence). The CDR3 loop spans 16 amino acids. The DNA for the CDR3 is TGTGCCTGGAGTGTACATGCGGGAGGGCCCGAAGATACGCAGTATTTT. This translates into CAWSVHAGGPEDTQYF.

The J gene is TRBJ2-1, the V gene TRBV2; TRBD1 matches 8 bases. V trimming: 6 bases; J trimming: 13 bases; junction bases outside the gene matches: 2. The CDR3 is made up of 10 amino acids. Germline V gene data show CDR1 as SNHLY and CDR2 as FYNNEI. The CDR3 bases are TGTGCCAGCAGGGCAGGGGGCCAGTTCTTC. It is translated as CASRAGGQFF.